This TCR beta chain was sequenced for a study of T cell responses to AZD1222 COVID-19 vaccine. Whole-study findings and limits: An increase in Spike-specific TCR breadth and depth was observed after two AZD1222 doses. Sampling that yielded the repertoires occurred only after the peak T cell response.

Points on this clone: Its antigen is unknown.

CDR3 length equals 14 residues. Trimming shortened V by 8 bases and J by 0 bases, and 14 bases separated the two germline ends. Germline V lookup: CDR1 MNHNS, CDR2 SASEGT. Profiled with immunoSEQ multiplex PCR; TCRdb holds only in-frame clones, not every one. This sample carries 65,000 to 85,000 clones, roughly 81% of them seen once, and the ten largest clones take about 12%. The material was peripheral blood, obtained on day 0 of AZD1222 vaccination. The receptor was derived from an adult in good health. The V gene is TRBV6-1, the J gene TRBJ2-7; tentatively, D is TRBD2 (5 bases). The CDR3 reads CASSTPGNSYEQYF. The CDR3 nucleotides are TGTGCCAGCTCAACCCCGGGAAACTCCTACGAGCAGTACTTC.